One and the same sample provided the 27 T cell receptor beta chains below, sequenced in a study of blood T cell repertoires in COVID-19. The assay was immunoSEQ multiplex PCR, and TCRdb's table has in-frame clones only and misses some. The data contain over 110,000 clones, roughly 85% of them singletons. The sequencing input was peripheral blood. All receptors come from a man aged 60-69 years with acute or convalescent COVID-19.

The CDR3 DNA follows: TGTGCCAGCAGCCAGGGGAACAGGGCGGATACGCAGTATTTT. Translated: CASSQGNRADTQYF. The V and J genes are TRBV9 and TRBJ2-3; D is perhaps TRBD1 (6 bases). The CDR3 spans 14 residues. The germline CDR1 and CDR2 sequences are SGDLS and YYNGEE. Trimming took off 4 bases at V and 6 bases at J, with 15 bases between the two ends. The full variable domain, with the rest looked up from reference TRBV9 and TRBJ2-3, is DSGVTQTPKHLITATGQRVTLRCSPRSGDLSVYWYQQSLDQGLQFLIQYYNGEERAKGNILERFSAQQFPDLHSELNLSSLELGDSALYFCASSQGNRADTQYFGPGTRLTVL.

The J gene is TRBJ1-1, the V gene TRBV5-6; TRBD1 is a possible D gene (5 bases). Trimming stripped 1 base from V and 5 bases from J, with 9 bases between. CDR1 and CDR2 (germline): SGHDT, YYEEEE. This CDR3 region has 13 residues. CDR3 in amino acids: CASSLWGRTEAFF. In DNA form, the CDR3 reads TGTGCCAGCAGCTTGTGGGGCAGAACTGAAGCTTTCTTT.

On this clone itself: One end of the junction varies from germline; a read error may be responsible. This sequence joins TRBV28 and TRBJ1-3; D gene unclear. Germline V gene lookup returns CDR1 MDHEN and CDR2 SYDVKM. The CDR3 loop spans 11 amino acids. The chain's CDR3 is CASSLFRVLAF. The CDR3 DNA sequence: TGTGCCAGCAGTTTATTTCGTGTCCTGGCCTTT. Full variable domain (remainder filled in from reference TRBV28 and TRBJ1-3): DVKVTQSSRYLVKRTGEKVFLECVQDMDHENMFWYRQDPGLGLRLIYFSYDVKMKEKGDIPEGYSVSREKKERFSLILESASTNQTSMYLCASSLFRVLAFGEGSWLTVV.

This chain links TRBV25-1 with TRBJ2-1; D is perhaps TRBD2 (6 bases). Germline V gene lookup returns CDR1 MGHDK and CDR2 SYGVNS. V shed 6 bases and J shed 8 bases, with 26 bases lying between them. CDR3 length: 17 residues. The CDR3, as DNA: TGTGCCAGCAGCCCAATTCGGGGCGGGACTTCAATCGATGAGCAGTTCTTC. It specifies CASSPIRGGTSIDEQFF.

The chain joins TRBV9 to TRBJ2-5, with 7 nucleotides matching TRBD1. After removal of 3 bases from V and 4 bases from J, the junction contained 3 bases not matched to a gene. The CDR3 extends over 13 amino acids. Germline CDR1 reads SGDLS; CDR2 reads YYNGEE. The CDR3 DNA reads TGTGCCAGCAGCGCCAACAGGGGAGAGACCCAGTACTTC. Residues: CASSANRGETQYF.

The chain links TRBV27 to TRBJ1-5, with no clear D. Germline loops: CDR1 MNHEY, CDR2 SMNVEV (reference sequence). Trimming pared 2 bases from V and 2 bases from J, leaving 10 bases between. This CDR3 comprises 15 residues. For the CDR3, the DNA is TGTGCCAGCAGTTTAGTCGGGGTGGGCAATCAGCCCCAGCATTTT. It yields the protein CASSLVGVGNQPQHF.

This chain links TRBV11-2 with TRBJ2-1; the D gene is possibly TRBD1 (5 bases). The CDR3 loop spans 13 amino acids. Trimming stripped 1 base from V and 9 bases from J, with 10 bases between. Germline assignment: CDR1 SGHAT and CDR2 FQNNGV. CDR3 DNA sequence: TGTGCCAGCAGCTTAGCCAGGGCCGGTGAGCAGTTCTTC. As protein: CASSLARAGEQFF. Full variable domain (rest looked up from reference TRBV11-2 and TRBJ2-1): EAGVAQSPRYKIIEKRQSVAFWCNPISGHATLYWYQQILGQGPKLLIQFQNNGVVDDSQLPKDRFSAERLKGVDSTLKIQPAKLEDSAVYLCASSLARAGEQFFGPGTRLTVL.

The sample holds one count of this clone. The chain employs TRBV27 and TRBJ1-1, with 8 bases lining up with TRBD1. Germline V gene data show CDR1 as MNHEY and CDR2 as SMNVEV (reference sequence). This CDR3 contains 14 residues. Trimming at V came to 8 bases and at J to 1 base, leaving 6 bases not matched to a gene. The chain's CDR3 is CASRAQGANTEAFF. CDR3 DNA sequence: TGTGCCAGCCGCGCCCAGGGGGCGAACACTGAAGCTTTCTTT.

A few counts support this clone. This chain's CDR3 is CSVEAQASYEQYF. Here the CDR3 DNA reads TGCAGCGTTGAAGCTCAAGCATCCTACGAGCAGTACTTC. The chain carries TRBV29-1 and TRBJ2-7; D is unresolved. V dropped 1 base and J dropped 1 base, with 8 bases sitting between them. This CDR3 contains 13 residues. Germline V gene data show CDR1 as SQVTM and CDR2 as ANQGSEA.

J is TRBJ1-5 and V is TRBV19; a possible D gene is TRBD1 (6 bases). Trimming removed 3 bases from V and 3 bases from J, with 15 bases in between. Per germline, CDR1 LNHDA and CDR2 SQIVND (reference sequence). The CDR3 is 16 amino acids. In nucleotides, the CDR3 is TGTGCCAGTAGTATCGGGGGGCCGGGAAACAATCAGCCCCAGCATTTT. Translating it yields CASSIGGPGNNQPQHF.

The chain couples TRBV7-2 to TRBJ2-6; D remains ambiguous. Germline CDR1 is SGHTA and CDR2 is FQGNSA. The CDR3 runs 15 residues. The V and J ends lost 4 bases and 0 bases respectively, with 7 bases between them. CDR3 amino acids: CASSSSGSGANVLTF. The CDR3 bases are TGTGCCAGCAGCTCCTCGGGCTCTGGGGCCAACGTCCTGACTTTC.

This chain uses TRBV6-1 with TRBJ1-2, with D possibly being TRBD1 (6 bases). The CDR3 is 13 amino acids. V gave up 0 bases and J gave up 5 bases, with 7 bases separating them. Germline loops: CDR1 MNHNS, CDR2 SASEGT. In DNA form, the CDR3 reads TGTGCCAGCAGTGAAGCAACAGGGTATGGCTACACCTTC. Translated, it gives CASSEATGYGYTF.

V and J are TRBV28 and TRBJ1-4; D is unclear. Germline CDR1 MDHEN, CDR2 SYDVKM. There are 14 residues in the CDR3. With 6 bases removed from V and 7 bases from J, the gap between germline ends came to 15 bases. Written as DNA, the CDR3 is TGTGCCAGCAGCCAGACTTCTTCGGGTGAAAAACTGTTTTTT. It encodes CASSQTSSGEKLFF. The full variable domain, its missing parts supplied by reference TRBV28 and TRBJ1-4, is DVKVTQSSRYLVKRTGEKVFLECVQDMDHENMFWYRQDPGLGLRLIYFSYDVKMKEKGDIPEGYSVSREKKERFSLILESASTNQTSMYLCASSQTSSGEKLFFGSGTQLSVL.

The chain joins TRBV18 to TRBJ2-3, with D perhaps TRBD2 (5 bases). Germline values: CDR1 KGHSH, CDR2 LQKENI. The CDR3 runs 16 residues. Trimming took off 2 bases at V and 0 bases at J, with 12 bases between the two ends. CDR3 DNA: TGTGCCAGCTCACCAACCGGACTCGAGAGCACAGATACGCAGTATTTT. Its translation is CASSPTGLESTDTQYF.

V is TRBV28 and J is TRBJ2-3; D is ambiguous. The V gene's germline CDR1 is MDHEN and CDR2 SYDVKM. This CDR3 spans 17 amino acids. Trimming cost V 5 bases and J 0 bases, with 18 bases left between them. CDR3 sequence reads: CASSPPDWRRSTDTQYF. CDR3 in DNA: TGTGCCAGCAGTCCACCCGACTGGCGGCGAAGCACAGATACGCAGTATTTT.

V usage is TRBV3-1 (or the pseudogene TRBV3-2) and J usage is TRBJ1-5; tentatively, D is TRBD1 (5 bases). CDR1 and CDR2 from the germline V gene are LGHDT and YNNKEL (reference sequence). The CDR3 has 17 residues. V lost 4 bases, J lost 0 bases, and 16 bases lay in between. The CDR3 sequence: CASSPRVGLYSNQPQHF. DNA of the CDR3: TGTGCCAGCAGCCCTCGAGTGGGGCTCTATAGCAATCAGCCCCAGCATTTT.

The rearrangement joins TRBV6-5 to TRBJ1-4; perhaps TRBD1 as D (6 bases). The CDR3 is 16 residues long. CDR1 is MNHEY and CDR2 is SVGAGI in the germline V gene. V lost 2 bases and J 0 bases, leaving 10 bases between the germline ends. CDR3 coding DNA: TGTGCCAGCAGTTACGGGGGGGCCCCAACTAATGAAAAACTGTTTTTT. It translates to CASSYGGAPTNEKLFF.

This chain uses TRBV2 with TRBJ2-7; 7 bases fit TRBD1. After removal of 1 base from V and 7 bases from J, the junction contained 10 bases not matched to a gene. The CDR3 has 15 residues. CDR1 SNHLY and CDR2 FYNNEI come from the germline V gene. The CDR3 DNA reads TGTGCCAGCAGTGAAGACGGCAGGGGGACGGGGGAGCAGTACTTC. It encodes CASSEDGRGTGEQYF.

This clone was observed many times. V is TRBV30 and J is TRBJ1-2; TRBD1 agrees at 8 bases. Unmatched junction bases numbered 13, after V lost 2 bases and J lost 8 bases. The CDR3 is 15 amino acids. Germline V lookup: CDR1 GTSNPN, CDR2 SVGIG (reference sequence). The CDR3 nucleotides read TGTGCCTGGAGTCTTCAAGGGCAGGGGGCCGAGGGCTACACCTTC. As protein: CAWSLQGQGAEGYTF.

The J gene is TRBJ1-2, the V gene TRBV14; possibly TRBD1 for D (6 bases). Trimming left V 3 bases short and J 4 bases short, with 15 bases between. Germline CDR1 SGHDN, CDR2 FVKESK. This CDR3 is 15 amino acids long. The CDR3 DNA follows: TGTGCCAGCAGCCAGTGGGGGGGCGGCCCCTATGGCTACACCTTC. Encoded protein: CASSQWGGGPYGYTF.

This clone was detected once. DNA for the CDR3: TGCAGCGTTGGGCGGATCATGAACACTGAAGCTTTCTTT. This sequence encodes CSVGRIMNTEAFF. This rearrangement joins TRBV29-1 to TRBJ1-1; D is unresolved. This CDR3 is 13 amino acids long. Trimming took off 4 bases at V and 0 bases at J, with 9 bases between the two ends. Germline V gives CDR1 SQVTM, CDR2 ANQGSEA.

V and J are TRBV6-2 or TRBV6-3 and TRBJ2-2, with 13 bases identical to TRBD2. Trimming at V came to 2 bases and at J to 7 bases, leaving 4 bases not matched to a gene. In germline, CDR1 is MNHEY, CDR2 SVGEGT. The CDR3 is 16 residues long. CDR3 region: CASSYEGLAGFGELFF. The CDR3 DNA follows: TGTGCCAGCAGTTACGAGGGACTAGCGGGATTCGGGGAGCTGTTTTTT.

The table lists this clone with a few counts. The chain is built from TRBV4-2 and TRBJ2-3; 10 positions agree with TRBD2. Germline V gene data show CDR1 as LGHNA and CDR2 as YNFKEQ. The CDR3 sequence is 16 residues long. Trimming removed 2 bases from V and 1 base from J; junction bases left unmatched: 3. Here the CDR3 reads CASSQFGTSGTDTQYF. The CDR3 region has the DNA TGTGCCAGCAGCCAATTCGGGACTAGCGGCACAGATACGCAGTATTTT.

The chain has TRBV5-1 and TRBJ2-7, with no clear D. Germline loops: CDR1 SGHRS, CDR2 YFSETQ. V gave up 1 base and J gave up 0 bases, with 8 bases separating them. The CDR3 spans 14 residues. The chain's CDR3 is CASSLSPSSYEQYF. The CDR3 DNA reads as TGCGCCAGCAGCTTGTCGCCGAGCTCCTACGAGCAGTACTTC.

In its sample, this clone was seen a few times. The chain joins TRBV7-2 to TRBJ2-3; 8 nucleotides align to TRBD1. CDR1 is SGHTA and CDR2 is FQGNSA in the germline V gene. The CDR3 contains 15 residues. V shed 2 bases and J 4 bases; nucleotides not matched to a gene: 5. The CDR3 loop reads CASSLSRGRADTQYF. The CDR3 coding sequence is TGTGCCAGCAGCTTATCCAGGGGGCGCGCAGATACGCAGTATTTT.

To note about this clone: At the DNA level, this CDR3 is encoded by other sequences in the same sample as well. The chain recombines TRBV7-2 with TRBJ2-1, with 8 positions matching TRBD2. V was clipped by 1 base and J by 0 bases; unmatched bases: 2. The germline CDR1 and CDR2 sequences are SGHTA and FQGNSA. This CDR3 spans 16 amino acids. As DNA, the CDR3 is TGTGCCAGCAGCTTAGTGGGGACTAGCTCCTACAATGAGCAGTTCTTC. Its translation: CASSLVGTSSYNEQFF.

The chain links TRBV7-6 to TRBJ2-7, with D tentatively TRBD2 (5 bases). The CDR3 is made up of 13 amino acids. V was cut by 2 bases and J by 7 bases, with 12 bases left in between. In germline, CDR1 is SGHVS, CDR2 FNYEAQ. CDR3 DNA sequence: TGTGCCAGCAGCTTACATAGCCTAGCTGAGCAGTACTTC. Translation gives CASSLHSLAEQYF. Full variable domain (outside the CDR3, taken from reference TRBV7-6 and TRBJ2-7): GAGVSQSPRYKVTKRGQDVALRCDPISGHVSLYWYRQALGQGPEFLTYFNYEAQQDKSGLPNDRFSAERPEGSISTLTIQRTEQRDSAMYRCASSLHSLAEQYFGPGTRLTVT.